This note documents a single TCR beta chain sequence. Antigen specificity is unknown. These data originate in a study of cytomegalovirus exposure and HLA in healthy donors. Study summary: The 120 validation repertoires, a later analysis reported, used the same platform as the roughly 650 repertoires from the first cohort. Study-level findings and limits: According to a subsequent analysis, TCR clusters from the first cohort were inclined to appear together in the roughly 110 validation repertoires.

Produced via immunoSEQ multiplex PCR; TCRdb's table is partial and in-frame only. Of around 140,000 clones in the sample, around 87% were seen once. Donors came from a validation cohort of over a hundred subjects, distinct from the first 666-subject cohort. This TCR derives from a man younger than 35 in good health and CMV-seropositive. The sample was PBMCs.

The CDR3 here is CASSSSGRGTDTQYF. CDR3 sequence (DNA): TGTGCCAGTAGTTCTAGCGGGAGAGGCACAGATACGCAGTATTTT. The chain uses TRBV19 and TRBJ2-3, with 10 bases identical to TRBD2. CDR1 and CDR2 from the germline V gene are LNHDA and SQIVND (reference sequence). The CDR3 extends over 15 amino acids. J was trimmed by 1 base and V by 5 bases; bases with no gene match: 3.